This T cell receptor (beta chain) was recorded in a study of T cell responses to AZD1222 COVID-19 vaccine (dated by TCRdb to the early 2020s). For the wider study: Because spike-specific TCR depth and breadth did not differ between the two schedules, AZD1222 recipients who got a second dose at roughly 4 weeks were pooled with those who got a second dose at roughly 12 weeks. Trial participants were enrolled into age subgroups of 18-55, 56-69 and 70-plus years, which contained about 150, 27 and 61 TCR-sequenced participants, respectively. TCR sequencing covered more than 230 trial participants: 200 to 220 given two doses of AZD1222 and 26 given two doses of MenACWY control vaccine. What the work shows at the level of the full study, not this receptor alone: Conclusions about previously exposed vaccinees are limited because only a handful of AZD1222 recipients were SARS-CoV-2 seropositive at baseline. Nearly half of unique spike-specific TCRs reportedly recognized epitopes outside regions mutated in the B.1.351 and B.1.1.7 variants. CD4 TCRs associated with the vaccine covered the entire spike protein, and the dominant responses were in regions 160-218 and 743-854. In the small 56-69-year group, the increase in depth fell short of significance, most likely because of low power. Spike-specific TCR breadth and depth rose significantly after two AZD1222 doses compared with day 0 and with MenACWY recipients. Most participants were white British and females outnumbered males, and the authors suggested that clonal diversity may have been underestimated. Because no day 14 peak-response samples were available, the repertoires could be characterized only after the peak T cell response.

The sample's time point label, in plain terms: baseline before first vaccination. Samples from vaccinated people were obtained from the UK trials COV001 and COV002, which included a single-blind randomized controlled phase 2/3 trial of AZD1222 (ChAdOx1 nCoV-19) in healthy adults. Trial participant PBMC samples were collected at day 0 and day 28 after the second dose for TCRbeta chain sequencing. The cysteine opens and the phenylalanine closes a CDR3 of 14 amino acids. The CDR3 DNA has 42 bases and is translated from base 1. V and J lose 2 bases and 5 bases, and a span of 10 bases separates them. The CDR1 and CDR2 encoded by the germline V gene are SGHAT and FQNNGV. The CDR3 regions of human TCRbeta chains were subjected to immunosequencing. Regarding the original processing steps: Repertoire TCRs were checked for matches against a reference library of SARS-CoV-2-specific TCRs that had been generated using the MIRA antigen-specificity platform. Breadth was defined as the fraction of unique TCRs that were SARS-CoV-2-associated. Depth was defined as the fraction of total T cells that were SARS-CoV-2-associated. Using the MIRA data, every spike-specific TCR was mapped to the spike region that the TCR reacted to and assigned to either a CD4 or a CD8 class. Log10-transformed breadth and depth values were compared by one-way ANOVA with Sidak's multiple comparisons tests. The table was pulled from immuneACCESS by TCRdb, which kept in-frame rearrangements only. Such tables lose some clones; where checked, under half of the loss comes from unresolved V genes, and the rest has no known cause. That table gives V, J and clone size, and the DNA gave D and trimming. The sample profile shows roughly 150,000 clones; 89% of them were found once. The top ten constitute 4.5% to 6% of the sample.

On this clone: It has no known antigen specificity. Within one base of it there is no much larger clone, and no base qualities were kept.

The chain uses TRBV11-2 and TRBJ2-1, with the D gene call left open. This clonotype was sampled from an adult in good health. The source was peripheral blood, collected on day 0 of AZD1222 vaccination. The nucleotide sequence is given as TGTGCCAGCAGCTTACTGGGATGGAACAATGAGCAGTTCTTC. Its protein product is CASSLLGWNNEQFF.